The 13 T cell receptor beta chains given below trace back to one sample, sequenced in a study of blood T cells in healthy people across ages. Primed by a sample-barcoded 5' primer and a J-beta primer mix, a second PCR proceeded for about 7 to 12 cycles. TCRdb re-called the 5' RACE reads through MiXCR, storing one row per CDR3 protein. The profile covers around 990,000 distinct CDR3 sequences, with approximately 25% appearing a single time and around 0.75% taken by the ten largest. Another study also made use of these data, one on T cells of mothers and their children.

The sample consisted of blood. All receptors come from a girl aged 2-15 years in good health.

This clonotype turned up a few times. The chain carries TRBV29-1 and TRBJ1-1; tentative D call: TRBD1 (5 bases). Germline values: CDR1 SQVTM, CDR2 ANQGSEA. The CDR3 has 11 residues. The ends were cut back, 7 bases at V and 6 bases at J, with 12 bases in the middle. The CDR3 DNA is TGCAGCGCCGCAGGGCCCTCTGAAGCTTTCTTT. This sequence encodes CSAAGPSEAFF. The variable domain in full, completed from reference TRBV29-1 and TRBJ1-1, reads SAVISQKPSRDICQRGTSLTIQCQVDSQVTMMFWYRQQPGQSLTLIATANQGSEATYESGFVIDKFPISRPNLTFSTLTVSNMSPEDSSIYLCSAAGPSEAFFGQGTRLTVV.

Concerning this clonotype: It may be a read error: a sequence one base away is much more abundant. The rearrangement joins TRBV7-2 to TRBJ2-6; D uncertain. The ends were cut back, 3 bases at V and 5 bases at J, with 2 bases in the middle. Germline assignment: CDR1 SGHTA and CDR2 FQGNSA. The CDR3 extends over 12 amino acids. The CDR3 DNA reads TGTGCCAGCAGCTTCCGGGCCAACGTCCTGACTTTC. Amino acids: CASSFRANVLTF.

About this clonotype: The junction departs from germline at one end; a sequencing error may be responsible. This chain uses TRBV19 with TRBJ2-4; a possible D gene is TRBD1 (5 bases). This CDR3 has 11 amino acids. Per germline, CDR1 LNHDA and CDR2 SQIVND (reference sequence). The CDR3 reads CASALGVDRNF. CDR3 DNA: TGTGCCAGTGCCCTAGGGGTAGATCGAAACTTC.

This rearrangement joins TRBV20-1 to TRBJ2-5, with TRBD2 identical over 8 bases. V dropped 1 base and J dropped 5; count of bases not matched to a gene: 12. CDR1 and CDR2 from the germline V gene are DFQATT and SNEGSKA (reference sequence). The CDR3 sequence is 16 residues long. CDR3 sequence reads: CSARVAGTRRRETQYF. As DNA, the CDR3 is TGCAGTGCTAGAGTGGCCGGGACTAGGAGGAGGGAGACCCAGTACTTC.

This clonotype was picked up a small number of times. The rearrangement joins TRBV7-3 to TRBJ2-4, with a possible D match to TRBD1 (6 bases). The CDR3 covers 15 residues. From germline, CDR1 is SGHTA and CDR2 FQGTGA. V was clipped by 4 bases and J by 8 bases, with 18 bases between them. The chain's CDR3 is CASSYRGTLGDIQYF. The CDR3 DNA reads as TGTGCCAGCAGCTACCGTGGGACACTGGGGGACATTCAGTACTTC.

This clonotype was seen more than once but under ten times. The chain links TRBV28 to TRBJ1-4; tentative D call: TRBD1 (6 bases). Germline CDR1 and CDR2: MDHEN and SYDVKM. The CDR3 consists of 16 residues. V lost 7 bases and J lost 5, with 20 bases in between. The CDR3 region has the DNA TGTGCCAGCACCCCAGGAGGGGGGTTCCCCAATGAAAAACTGTTTTTT. As protein: CASTPGGGFPNEKLFF.

The chain combines TRBV7-2 with TRBJ2-7; no definite D call. This CDR3 is 16 amino acids long. V was cut by 1 base and J by 6 bases, with 19 bases left in between. Germline V lookup: CDR1 SGHTA, CDR2 FQGNSA. The DNA of the CDR3 is TGTGCCAGCAGCTTAGAGTTTTCCACATTTTATGTCGAGCAGTACTTC. As protein: CASSLEFSTFYVEQYF.

The chain recombines TRBV9 with TRBJ1-2, with D unresolved. The CDR3 extends over 12 amino acids. V gave up 4 bases and J gave up 9 bases, with 13 bases separating them. Per germline, CDR1 SGDLS and CDR2 YYNGEE. The CDR3: CASSPFGGSYTF. The CDR3 DNA reads as TGTGCCAGCAGCCCTTTTGGCGGGAGCTACACCTTC.

This clonotype was recorded a few times. The chain combines TRBV6-1 with TRBJ2-3; D gene uncertain. V dropped 5 bases and J dropped 4 bases, with 19 bases sitting between them. The CDR3 loop spans 16 amino acids. CDR1 and CDR2 from the germline V gene are MNHNS and SASEGT. The CDR3 sequence: CASSPLVFNPPDTQYF. The CDR3 DNA follows: TGTGCCAGCAGTCCCTTAGTCTTCAACCCCCCAGATACGCAGTATTTT.

In this sample, this clonotype turned up a few times. The chain recombines TRBV15 with TRBJ2-1; TRBD1 might be the D (7 bases). The V and J ends lost 6 bases and 8 bases respectively, with 11 bases between them. Looked up from germline, CDR1 is LNHNV and CDR2 is YYDKDF (reference sequence). CDR3 size: 12 residues. The CDR3 protein is CATSLRGDEQFF. CDR3 DNA sequence: TGTGCCACCAGTCTCAGGGGGGATGAGCAGTTCTTC.

Concerning this clonotype: Lacking the conserved final phenylalanine or tryptophan, this CDR3 likely reflects a read error. The chain uses TRBV6-1 and TRBJ2-3; 7 bases are a match to TRBD1. The CDR3 is made up of 14 amino acids. Germline trimming cut 8 bases from V and 0 bases from J; bases unmatched to any gene: 5. Germline V gene data show CDR1 as MNHNS and CDR2 as SASEGT. The CDR3 is CASGDRASTDTQYI. The CDR3 DNA follows: TGTGCCAGCGGCGACAGGGCTAGCACAGATACGCAGTATATT.

This clonotype was seen a handful of times. This chain uses TRBV11-3 with TRBJ2-7; D unclear. Trimming shortened V by 7 bases and J by 5 bases, and 12 bases separated the two germline ends. The CDR3 is 12 amino acids. Germline V gene data show CDR1 as SGHNT and CDR2 as YENEEA. The CDR3 reads CASTGLAHEQYF. Written as DNA, the CDR3 is TGTGCCAGCACAGGTCTTGCGCACGAGCAGTACTTC.

This sequence joins TRBV10-3 and TRBJ2-3; D remains unclear. V shed 2 bases and J shed 4 bases, with 7 bases lying between them. CDR3 size: 13 residues. In germline, CDR1 is ENHRY, CDR2 SYGVKD. The CDR3: CAISEPLSDTQYF. CDR3 DNA sequence: TGTGCCATCAGTGAGCCCCTGTCAGATACGCAGTATTTT.